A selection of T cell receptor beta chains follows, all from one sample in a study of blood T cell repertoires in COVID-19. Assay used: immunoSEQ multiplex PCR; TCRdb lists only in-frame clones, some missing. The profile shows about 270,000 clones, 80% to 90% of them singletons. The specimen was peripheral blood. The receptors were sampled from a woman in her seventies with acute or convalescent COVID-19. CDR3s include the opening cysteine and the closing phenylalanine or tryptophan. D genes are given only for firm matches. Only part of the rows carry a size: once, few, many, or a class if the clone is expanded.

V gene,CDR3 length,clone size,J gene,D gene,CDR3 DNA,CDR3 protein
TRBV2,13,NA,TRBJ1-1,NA,TGTGCCAGCAGGGGAAAATGGACGGAGGTAGCTTTCTTT,CASRGKWTEVAFF
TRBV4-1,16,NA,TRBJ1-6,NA,TGCGCCAGCAGCCCCCGCGGGGGCTCCTATAATTCACCCCTCCACTTT,CASSPRGGSYNSPLHF
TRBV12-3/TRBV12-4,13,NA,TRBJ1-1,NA,TGTGCCAGCAGTTCTAGTACGAACACTGAAGCTTTCTTT,CASSSSTNTEAFF
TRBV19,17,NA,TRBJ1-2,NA,TGTGCCAGTAGTTTCCCCCTGATCCCGTACAGGGTAGGAGGCTACACCTTC,CASSFPLIPYRVGGYTF
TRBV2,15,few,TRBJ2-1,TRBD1,TGTGCCAGCAGTGAATACCAGGGGGCCCTCAATGAGCAGTTCTTC,CASSEYQGALNEQFF
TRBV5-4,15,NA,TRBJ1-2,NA,TGTGCCAGCAGCTTGGTTCTGGGGGCGGATAGAGGCTACACCTTC,CASSLVLGADRGYTF
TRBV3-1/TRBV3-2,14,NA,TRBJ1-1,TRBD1,TGTGCCAGCAGGCACACAGGGGTGGCCACTGAAGCTTTCTTT,CASRHTGVATEAFF
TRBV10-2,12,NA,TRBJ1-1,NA,TGCGCCAGCAGTTCAACAGGCACTGAAGCTTTCTTT,CASSSTGTEAFF
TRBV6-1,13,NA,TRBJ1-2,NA,TGTGCCAGCAGTGACAGGGGCGGGTATGGCTACACCTTC,CASSDRGGYGYTF
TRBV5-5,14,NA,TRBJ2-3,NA,TGTGCCAGCAGCTTGGACAGTTCCACAGATACGCAGTATTTT,CASSLDSSTDTQYF
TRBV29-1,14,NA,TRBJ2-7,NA,TGCAGCGTTTGTTGGTCATCCTCTAAAAGCGAGCAGTACTTC,CSVCWSSSKSEQYF
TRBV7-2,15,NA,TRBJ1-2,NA,TGTGCCAGCAGCTTAGTTGGTTATGCCCAGGCTGGCTACACCTTC,CASSLVGYAQAGYTF
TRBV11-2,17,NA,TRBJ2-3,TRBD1,TGTGCCAGCAGCAAAGAAGGGACAGGGATAATGGCAGATACGCAGTATTTT,CASSKEGTGIMADTQYF
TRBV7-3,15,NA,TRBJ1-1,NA,TGTGCCAGCAGTCACCTCGGGAATTCGAACACTGAAGCTTTCTTT,CASSHLGNSNTEAFF
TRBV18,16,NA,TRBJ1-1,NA,TGTGCCAGCTCACCCAACATTCAGGGTGGTGACACTGAAGCTTTCTTT,CASSPNIQGGDTEAFF
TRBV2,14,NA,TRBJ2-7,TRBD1,TGTGCCAGCATAAGGAACAGGGGTATCGACGAGCAGTACTTC,CASIRNRGIDEQYF
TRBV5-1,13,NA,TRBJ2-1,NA,TGCGCCAGCAGCAAAGCGTTGTACAATGAGCAGTTCTTC,CASSKALYNEQFF
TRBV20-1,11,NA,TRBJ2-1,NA,TGCAGTGCCGATTTAGGACAGAATCAGTTCTTC,CSADLGQNQFF
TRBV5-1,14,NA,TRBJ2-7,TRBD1,TGCGCCAGCAGCGTCCCAGGGGGTTCCTACGAGCAGTACTTC,CASSVPGGSYEQYF
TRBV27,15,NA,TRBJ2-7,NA,TGTGCCAGCAGTTTTTCCCCCGTAAATAGCTACGAGCAGTACTTC,CASSFSPVNSYEQYF
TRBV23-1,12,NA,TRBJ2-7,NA,TGCGCCGGGGCGGCAGATTGTTACGAGCAGTACTTC,CAGAADCYEQYF
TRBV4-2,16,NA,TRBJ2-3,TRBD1,TGTGCCAGCAGCCGGTACAGGGGGCGAAACACAGATACGCAGTATTTT,CASSRYRGRNTDTQYF
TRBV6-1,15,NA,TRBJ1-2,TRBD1,TGTGCCAGCAGTGACCTACAGGGGGCCGGCTATGGCTACACCTTC,CASSDLQGAGYGYTF
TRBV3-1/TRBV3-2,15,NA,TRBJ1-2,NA,TGTGCCAGCAGCCAAGTGGGGGCGGAGTTAGGTGGCTACACCTTC,CASSQVGAELGGYTF
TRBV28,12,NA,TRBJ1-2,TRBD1,TGTGCCAGCGTGCAGGGGGGAAGTGGCTACACCTTC,CASVQGGSGYTF
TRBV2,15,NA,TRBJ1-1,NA,TGTGCCAGCAGTATTGACAGGCAGCTGAACACTGAAGCTTTCTTT,CASSIDRQLNTEAFF
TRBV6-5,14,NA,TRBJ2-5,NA,TGTGCCAGCAGTTACCTCCGACAGGGAGGGACCCAGTACTTC,CASSYLRQGGTQYF
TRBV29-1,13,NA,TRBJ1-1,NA,TGCAGCGTTGTTCAGGGCTTGAACACTGAAGCTTTCTTT,CSVVQGLNTEAFF
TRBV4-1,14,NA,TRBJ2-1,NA,TGCGCCAGCAGCCAAGTGGACGGGGGCAATGAGCAGTTCTTC,CASSQVDGGNEQFF
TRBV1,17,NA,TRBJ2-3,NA,TGCACCAGCAGGCTCCCTCTACGCGGGACGAGCACAGATACGCAGTATTTT,CTSRLPLRGTSTDTQYF
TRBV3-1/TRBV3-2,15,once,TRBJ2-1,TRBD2,TGTGCCAGCAGCGGCTTCGGGCTAGCGGGGGGGAATCAGTTCTTC,CASSGFGLAGGNQFF
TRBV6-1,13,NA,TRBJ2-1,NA,TGTGCCAGCAGTGACGGTACCTACAATGAGCAGTTCTTC,CASSDGTYNEQFF
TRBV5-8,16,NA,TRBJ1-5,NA,TGTGCCAGCAGCTCCAATTTAGCCGGAGACAATCAGCCCCAGCATTTT,CASSSNLAGDNQPQHF
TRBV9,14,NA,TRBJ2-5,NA,TGTGCCAGCAGTCCCTCGGTGGGCCGGGAGACCCAGTACTTC,CASSPSVGRETQYF
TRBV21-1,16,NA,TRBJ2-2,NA,TGTGCCAGCAGCCCAGGGGGGACTCTGCACACCGGGGAGCTGTTTTTT,CASSPGGTLHTGELFF
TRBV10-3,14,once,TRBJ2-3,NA,TGTGCCATCAGCCTTGACCGGGTCACAGATACGCAGTATTTT,CAISLDRVTDTQYF
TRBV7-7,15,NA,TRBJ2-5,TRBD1,TGTGCTAGCAGCTTATTACAGGGGTCGCAAGAGACCCAGTACTTC,CASSLLQGSQETQYF